One sample yielded the 28 T cell receptor beta chains listed below, sequenced in a study of spatial heterogeneity in lung cancer. TCRdb recomputed calls from the 5' RACE reads with MiXCR, one row per CDR3 protein. The sample includes more than 3,500 distinct CDR3 sequences, 8% to 9% of them seen just once. Noted time point: sample taken at primary tumor resection. Unsorted whole RNA from tumor, nontumor lung or frozen PBMC underwent sequencing. The source was PBMCs, collected at surgery. These receptors were obtained from a female donor with early-stage non-small cell lung cancer.

Many counts were recorded for this clonotype. The chain employs TRBV7-2 and TRBJ2-1; TRBD2 aligns across 8 bases. This CDR3 has 14 amino acids. Germline V gene lookup returns CDR1 SGHTA and CDR2 FQGNSA. With 1 base clipped from V and 7 bases from J, the junction kept 3 bases outside the gene matches. The CDR3 loop is CASSLGVAGNEQFF. Written as DNA, the CDR3 is TGTGCCAGCAGCTTAGGGGTAGCGGGGAATGAGCAGTTCTTC. Full variable domain (missing parts from reference TRBV7-2 and TRBJ2-1): GAGVSQSPSNKVTEKGKDVELRCDPISGHTALYWYRQSLGQGLEFLIYFQGNSAPDKSGLPSDRFSAERTGGSVSTLTIQRTQQEDSAVYLCASSLGVAGNEQFFGPGTRLTVL.

The table lists this clonotype with many counts. The chain joins TRBV20-1 to TRBJ2-7; tentative D call: TRBD2 (7 bases). The V gene lost 0 bases and the J gene lost 3 bases, with 18 bases spanning the gap. The CDR3 spans 16 residues. Per the germline V gene, CDR1 is DFQATT and CDR2 is SNEGSKA (reference sequence). CDR3 coding DNA: TGCAGTGCTAGAGATCGTCGGAGGGGGGGCATCTACGAGCAGTACTTC. Translating it yields CSARDRRRGGIYEQYF.

The J gene is TRBJ1-5, the V gene TRBV2; D perhaps matches TRBD1 (5 bases). Germline V lookup: CDR1 SNHLY, CDR2 FYNNEI. Between the trimmed V and J ends, which lost 0 bases and 7 bases, there was a span of 13 bases. This CDR3 is built from 15 residues. CDR3 sequence reads: CASSEALGGGQPQHF. The CDR3, as DNA: TGTGCCAGCAGTGAAGCGCTGGGGGGAGGGCAGCCCCAGCATTTT.

This clonotype has ten or more counts. The chain recombines TRBV29-1 with TRBJ2-5; D gene ambiguous. V shed 6 bases and J shed 5 bases, with 13 bases lying between them. The CDR3 runs 12 residues. Germline V gene data show CDR1 as SQVTM and CDR2 as ANQGSEA. CDR3 nucleotides: TGCAGCGTAACGAAAGGAGAGGAGACCCAGTACTTC. Amino acid sequence: CSVTKGEETQYF. The complete variable domain, with remaining parts taken from reference TRBV29-1 and TRBJ2-5, reads SAVISQKPSRDICQRGTSLTIQCQVDSQVTMMFWYRQQPGQSLTLIATANQGSEATYESGFVIDKFPISRPNLTFSTLTVSNMSPEDSSIYLCSVTKGEETQYFGPGTRLLVL.

This clonotype is deemed medium-sized. This chain joins TRBV7-3 and TRBJ2-1; no clear D gene. The CDR3 runs 14 residues. Trimming took 5 bases from V and 2 from J, leaving 10 bases between them. Germline V gene sequence: CDR1 SGHTA, CDR2 FQGTGA. The CDR3 coding sequence is TGTGCCAGCAGCGTGACCGATCCCTACAATGAGCAGTTCTTC. Its protein product is CASSVTDPYNEQFF.

Many counts were recorded for this clonotype. The chain is built from TRBV7-2 and TRBJ2-1; D gene unclear. This CDR3 is 11 amino acids long. Trimming cost V 5 bases and J 5 bases, with 4 bases left between them. Germline CDR1 is SGHTA and CDR2 is FQGNSA. This CDR3 is CASSIDNEQFF. Here the CDR3 DNA reads TGTGCCAGCAGCATCGACAATGAGCAGTTCTTC. Filled out from reference TRBV7-2 and TRBJ2-1, the complete variable domain reads GAGVSQSPSNKVTEKGKDVELRCDPISGHTALYWYRQSLGQGLEFLIYFQGNSAPDKSGLPSDRFSAERTGGSVSTLTIQRTQQEDSAVYLCASSIDNEQFFGPGTRLTVL.

This clonotype is medium-sized (0.01 to 0.1%) in the sample. The chain joins TRBV3-1 to TRBJ1-1, with D hard to call. Trimming removed 4 bases from V and 9 bases from J, with 12 bases in between. Germline V gives CDR1 LGHDT, CDR2 YNNKEL (reference sequence). This CDR3 region has 12 residues. As DNA, the CDR3 is TGTGCCAGCAGCCCCCCCGAAGCGAAAGCTTTCTTT. It encodes CASSPPEAKAFF.

This clonotype was seen many times. The rearrangement joins TRBV10-3 to TRBJ2-1; TRBD2 matches 11 bases. The CDR3 has 14 residues. Germline V gene sequence: CDR1 ENHRY, CDR2 SYGVKD. With 7 bases clipped from V and 8 bases from J, the junction kept 7 bases outside the gene matches. CDR3 sequence reads: CAIMRASGGHEQFF. CDR3 sequence (DNA): TGTGCCATCATGAGGGCTAGCGGGGGGCATGAGCAGTTCTTC.

There are many counts of this clonotype. The V gene is TRBV29-1, the J gene TRBJ2-1; 8 bases line up with TRBD1. The CDR3 loop spans 17 amino acids. CDR1 and CDR2 from the germline V gene are SQVTM and ANQGSEA. The ends lost 7 bases at V and 3 bases at J; junction bases unmatched: 17. CDR3 coding DNA: TGCAGCGCTCGGGGGCAGGGGGCTGGTGGGCACTACAATGAGCAGTTCTTC. This encodes CSARGQGAGGHYNEQFF.

This clonotype has at least ten counts. J is TRBJ2-2 and V is TRBV2, with no clear D. The CDR3 sequence is 11 residues long. Between the trimmed V and J ends, which lost 5 bases and 2 bases, there was a span of 0 bases. Germline V gene lookup returns CDR1 SNHLY and CDR2 FYNNEI. CDR3 in amino acids: CASSNTGELFF. CDR3 in DNA: TGTGCCAGCAGTAACACCGGGGAGCTGTTTTTT.

The chain combines TRBV20-1 with TRBJ2-5; 9 bases match TRBD2. The germline V gene encodes CDR1 DFQATT and CDR2 SNEGSKA (reference sequence). With 3 bases clipped from V and 7 bases from J, the junction kept 12 bases outside the gene matches. This CDR3 has 15 amino acids. As DNA, the CDR3 is TGCAGTGCTAGCGAGCGGGGGGCTTGGAGGGGGACCCAGTACTTC. This encodes CSASERGAWRGTQYF.

This clonotype showed up many times. This chain links TRBV29-1 with TRBJ2-5; D remains ambiguous. V gave up 1 base and J gave up 0 bases, with 9 bases separating them. The CDR3 contains 14 residues. Germline V gene lookup returns CDR1 SQVTM and CDR2 ANQGSEA. In nucleotides, the CDR3 is TGCAGCGTTGAAGTGCCCGGCTACCAAGAGACCCAGTACTTC. Its protein product is CSVEVPGYQETQYF.

The rearrangement links TRBV4-3 to TRBJ1-1, with no clear D. CDR1 and CDR2 (germline): LGHNA, YSLEER. The CDR3 extends over 15 amino acids. Deletions cut 0 bases from V and 2 bases from J, with 10 bases between. Written as DNA, the CDR3 is TGCGCCAGCAGCCAAGAAACGGGATTTAACACTGAAGCTTTCTTT. Translation: CASSQETGFNTEAFF.

This clonotype was detected a few times. V and J are TRBV29-1 and TRBJ2-1, with 7 bases that match TRBD2. With 4 bases clipped from V and 4 bases from J, the junction kept 1 base outside the gene matches. The CDR3 is 12 amino acids. The germline CDR1 and CDR2 sequences are SQVTM and ANQGSEA. The CDR3 DNA follows: TGCAGCGTTGGGACTAGTTACAATGAGCAGTTCTTC. Translation gives CSVGTSYNEQFF.

This clonotype rates as medium-sized. The chain is built from TRBV7-2 and TRBJ2-7, with D uncertain. V lost 5 bases, J lost 8 bases, and 13 bases lay in between. CDR3 length: 12 amino acids. Germline assignment: CDR1 SGHTA and CDR2 FQGNSA. The CDR3, as DNA: TGTGCCAGCAGCGCCCTCGGTGGTAAGCAGTACTTC. This sequence encodes CASSALGGKQYF.

This clonotype showed up many times. The CDR3 loop is CASSFSGLGETQYF. DNA of the CDR3: TGTGCCAGCAGCTTTTCAGGGCTTGGAGAGACCCAGTACTTC. This rearrangement joins TRBV7-8 to TRBJ2-5, with a weak D call TRBD1 (5 bases). V lost 3 bases and J lost 4, with 12 bases in between. Germline loops: CDR1 SGHVS, CDR2 FQNEAQ. The CDR3 contains 14 residues.

This clonotype was observed at least ten times. The V and J genes are TRBV5-6 and TRBJ2-1, with D perhaps assigned TRBD1 or TRBD2 (5 bases each). The CDR3 is 16 residues long. The V gene lost 3 bases and the J gene lost 0 bases, with 13 bases spanning the gap. The germline V gene has CDR1 SGHDT and CDR2 YYEEEE. The DNA for the CDR3 is TGTGCCAGCAGCTATACGGGACGGAGCTCCTACAATGAGCAGTTCTTC. Its protein product is CASSYTGRSSYNEQFF.

This clonotype was seen a few times. The rearrangement joins TRBV19 to TRBJ1-5, with TRBD1 identical over 9 bases. The CDR3 loop spans 16 amino acids. V lost 7 bases and J lost 0; bases outside the gene matches: 7. From germline, CDR1 is LNHDA and CDR2 SQIVND (reference sequence). The CDR3 spells CASTKGQGNSNQPQHF. The CDR3 bases are TGTGCCAGTACCAAGGGACAGGGAAATAGCAATCAGCCCCAGCATTTT.

The J gene is TRBJ2-5, the V gene TRBV11-2, with D unclear. CDR1 is SGHAT and CDR2 is FQNNGV in the germline V gene. The CDR3 totals 11 residues. V was pared by 4 bases and J by 5 bases, with 5 bases between. Here the CDR3 DNA reads TGTGCCAGCAGCTCTCGGGAGACCCAGTACTTC. It encodes CASSSRETQYF.

The sample holds many counts of this clonotype. Its ends do not fully match the called genes, so a read error is possible. The gene calls are TRBV7-2 and TRBJ1-1; tentative D call: TRBD1 (5 bases). Germline CDR1 SGHTA, CDR2 FQGNSA. The CDR3 is made up of 11 amino acids. The CDR3 DNA follows: TGTGCCAGCAGCTCTACCCGGGGGGTAAGCTTT. Translation: CASSSTRGVSF.

By proportion, this clonotype is hyperexpanded. The chain joins TRBV7-3 to TRBJ1-1, with D unresolved. CDR3 length: 15 residues. CDR1 and CDR2 (germline): SGHTA, FQGTGA. Trimming took off 5 bases at V and 1 base at J, with 14 bases between the two ends. Written as DNA, the CDR3 is TGTGCCAGCAGCGCCCTACCGGGGAAGAACACTGAAGCTTTCTTT. It specifies CASSALPGKNTEAFF.

By its share, this clonotype is medium-sized. The chain is built from TRBV12-3 or TRBV12-4 and TRBJ2-6; TRBD1 is a possible D gene (6 bases). The CDR3 runs 14 residues. V shed 6 bases and J shed 3 bases, with 9 bases lying between them. CDR3 sequence: CASRTGSGANVLTF. Here the CDR3 DNA reads TGTGCCAGCAGAACAGGGAGTGGGGCCAACGTCCTGACTTTC.

This clonotype was seen many times. The V call is TRBV19, the J call TRBJ2-7, with unresolved D. Trimming cost V 0 bases and J 0 bases, with 9 bases left between them. CDR3 length equals 15 residues. Germline CDR1 LNHDA, CDR2 SQIVND (reference sequence). As DNA, the CDR3 is TGTGCCAGTAGTATAGACAGCCAAAGCTCCTACGAGCAGTACTTC. It yields the protein CASSIDSQSSYEQYF.

This clonotype was seen ten or more times. This rearrangement joins TRBV7-9 to TRBJ1-5; D ambiguous. V was trimmed by 2 bases and J by 5 bases, leaving 7 bases between them. The CDR3 length is 13 residues. Per germline, CDR1 SEHNR and CDR2 FQNEAQ (reference sequence). The CDR3 DNA is TGTGCCAGCAGCTTAAGATGGGATCAGCCCCAGCATTTT. Amino acid sequence: CASSLRWDQPQHF.

This clonotype was seen ten or more times. The rearrangement uses TRBV12-3 or TRBV12-4 and TRBJ2-3; the D is unclear. The CDR3 loop spans 14 amino acids. Between the trimmed V and J ends, which lost 2 bases and 2 bases, there was a span of 8 bases. CDR3 sequence reads: CASSLSQFTDTQYF. DNA of the CDR3: TGTGCCAGCAGTTTAAGTCAGTTCACAGATACGCAGTATTTT.

By sample share, this clonotype is medium-sized. V is TRBV4-3 and J is TRBJ2-3; D tentatively fits TRBD1 or TRBD2 (5 bases each). The CDR3 has 14 amino acids. Trimming took off 4 bases at V and 4 bases at J, with 12 bases between the two ends. The germline CDR1 and CDR2 sequences are LGHNA and YSLEER. CDR3 sequence: CASSPGQVSDTQYF. The CDR3 nucleotides read TGCGCCAGCAGCCCGGGGCAGGTGTCAGATACGCAGTATTTT.

Ten or more counts support this clonotype. The rearrangement joins TRBV29-1 to TRBJ2-2, with TRBD1 matching over 9 bases. Per germline, CDR1 SQVTM and CDR2 ANQGSEA. After removal of 6 bases from V and 6 bases from J, the junction contained 2 bases not matched to a gene. The CDR3 extends over 12 amino acids. The CDR3 is CSVGQGPGELFF. CDR3 nucleotide sequence: TGCAGCGTGGGACAGGGTCCCGGGGAGCTGTTTTTT.

In this sample, this clonotype turned up many times. V gene TRBV7-9 combines with J gene TRBJ2-5; 9 bases are a match to TRBD1. V trimming: 4 bases; J trimming: 4 bases; junction bases outside the gene matches: 4. CDR1 and CDR2 (germline): SEHNR, FQNEAQ (reference sequence). The CDR3 contains 14 residues. The chain's CDR3 is CASSSGQGRETQYF. Written as DNA, the CDR3 is TGTGCCAGCAGCTCGGGACAGGGCCGAGAGACCCAGTACTTC.